What follows are 31 T cell receptor beta chains derived from one specimen sequenced in a study of beta chain features in type 1 diabetes. Study conclusions and caveats: Moderately but significantly shorter TCRB CDR3s were found in Type 1 diabetes patients in all four CD4+ subsets.

These TCRs' antigens remain unknown. Sequencing targeted expressed TCRB transcripts, as all isolated RNA had been reverse transcribed. Repertoires were generated with immunoSEQ multiplex PCR, while TCRdb's copy carries only in-frame clones and drops some. The sample consists of hundreds of thousands of clones, roughly 13% of them appearing once. The material sequenced was naive CD4+ T cells from blood. The receptors stem from a woman under 30 with type 1 diabetes.

This clone was counted only a few times. The rearrangement joins TRBV11-2 to TRBJ2-7, with TRBD2 identical over 10 bases. The CDR3 length is 12 residues. Losses at the gene ends were 5 bases for V and 6 bases for J; bases not matched to a gene: 1. Germline V gene sequence: CDR1 SGHAT, CDR2 FQNNGV. This chain's CDR3 is CASSRTSGEQYF. CDR3 coding DNA: TGTGCCAGCAGCCGGACTAGCGGCGAGCAGTACTTC.

This clone was picked up a small number of times. The chain uses TRBV7-2 and TRBJ2-7; 8 nucleotides agree with TRBD1. The CDR3 loop spans 12 amino acids. The germline V gene has CDR1 SGHTA and CDR2 FQGNSA. V trimming: 5 bases; J trimming: 9 bases; junction bases outside the gene matches: 6. The CDR3 nucleotides are TGTGCCAGCAGCCCAGCAGGGGGCTTGCAGTACTTC. Translating gives CASSPAGGLQYF.

This clone came up a few times. The chain is built from TRBV4-3 and TRBJ2-7; tentatively, D is TRBD2 (6 bases). CDR1 is LGHNA, CDR2 YSLEER, per germline. V was clipped by 0 bases and J by 4 bases, with 13 bases between them. The CDR3 is made up of 15 amino acids. CDR3 region: CASSQETFGGYEQYF. As DNA, the CDR3 is TGCGCCAGCAGCCAAGAGACGTTCGGGGGTTACGAGCAGTACTTC.

The table lists this clone with a few counts. This sequence joins TRBV20-1 and TRBJ2-5, with 9 bases identical to TRBD2. V was clipped by 7 bases and J by 8 bases; unmatched bases: 5. The germline V gene encodes CDR1 DFQATT and CDR2 SNEGSKA (reference sequence). The CDR3 totals 11 residues. The CDR3 nucleotides are TGCAGTGTAAGGACTAGCGTAACCCAGTACTTC. Translating it yields CSVRTSVTQYF.

This clone has more than one count but fewer than ten. CDR3 amino acids: CASSIEGAGSGNEAFF. As DNA, the CDR3 is TGTGCCAGTAGTATAGAAGGAGCGGGCAGCGGGAACGAAGCTTTCTTT. The gene calls are TRBV19 and TRBJ1-1; D uncertain. The CDR3 is 16 residues long. Trimming shortened V by 0 bases and J by 8 bases, and 19 bases separated the two germline ends. The germline V gene has CDR1 LNHDA and CDR2 SQIVND (reference sequence).

This clone has only a few counts. The chain couples TRBV7-2 to TRBJ1-2, with 12 bases lining up with TRBD1. V dropped 1 base and J dropped 7; count of bases not matched to a gene: 1. The length of the CDR3 is 14 residues. CDR1 and CDR2 (germline): SGHTA, FQGNSA. CDR3 DNA sequence: TGTGCCAGCAGCTTAGGGGACAGGGGGCGTGGCTACACCTTC. Its translation: CASSLGDRGRGYTF.

The V call is TRBV5-4, the J call TRBJ2-5, with 7 bases lining up with TRBD2. CDR3 length: 14 residues. With 0 bases clipped from V and 9 bases from J, the junction kept 8 bases outside the gene matches. The germline V gene encodes CDR1 SGHNT and CDR2 YYREEE (reference sequence). Here the CDR3 DNA reads TGTGCCAGCAGCTTGGCCCAGCTTAGCGGGTCCCAGTACTTC. It encodes CASSLAQLSGSQYF.

As concerns this clone: The same CDR3 also results from other DNA sequences found in this sample. V and J are TRBV30 and TRBJ2-6; D possibly corresponds to TRBD2 (6 bases). Germline CDR1 is GTSNPN and CDR2 is SVGIG (reference sequence). This CDR3 is 15 amino acids long. V dropped 3 bases and J dropped 4 bases, with 13 bases sitting between them. CDR3 DNA sequence: TGTGCCTGGAGCCCCGGGGGATCCGGGGCCAACGTCCTGACTTTC. The encoded protein is CAWSPGGSGANVLTF.

The V gene is TRBV10-3, the J gene TRBJ2-5; D might be TRBD2 (6 bases). The DNA end lines up better with TRBJ2-7; the J call may be wrong. Germline V CDR1 and CDR2: ENHRY, SYGVKD. This CDR3 has 13 amino acids. This CDR3 reads CAISVSSEDEQYF. The DNA for the CDR3 is TGTGCCATCAGTGTTTCTAGCGAAGACGAGCAGTACTTC.

This chain links TRBV20-1 with TRBJ2-7; 8 nucleotides line up with TRBD1. Germline V lookup: CDR1 DFQATT, CDR2 SNEGSKA (reference sequence). V lost 5 bases to trimming and J lost 6 bases; unmatched junction nucleotides: 3. The length of the CDR3 is 11 residues. In DNA form, the CDR3 reads TGCAGTGCTGACAGGGGTAGCGAGCAGTACTTC. This sequence encodes CSADRGSEQYF.

The gene calls are TRBV7-9 and TRBJ1-2; 9 bases fit TRBD1. Trimming removed 8 bases from V and 5 bases from J; junction bases left unmatched: 9. Germline V gives CDR1 SEHNR, CDR2 FQNEAQ (reference sequence). CDR3 size: 14 residues. The DNA for the CDR3 is TGTGCCAGCCACACAGGGGGCGCCTGGTATGGCTACACCTTC. This gives the protein CASHTGGAWYGYTF.

J is TRBJ2-7 and V is TRBV20-1; D remains unclear. Trimming left V 5 bases short and J 7 bases short, with 12 bases between. CDR1 is DFQATT, CDR2 SNEGSKA, per germline (reference sequence). This CDR3 is 11 amino acids long. The CDR3 is CSAGPTGEQYF. The CDR3 DNA reads TGCAGTGCTGGCCCGACTGGTGAGCAGTACTTC.

This clone was observed a handful of times. The rearrangement joins TRBV15 to TRBJ2-7, with a tentative D call TRBD1 (5 bases). There are 17 residues in the CDR3. The germline V gene encodes CDR1 LNHNV and CDR2 YYDKDF (reference sequence). V lost 0 bases and J 1 base, leaving 16 bases between the germline ends. The CDR3 here is CATSRDRWQGRSYEQYF. The CDR3 region has the DNA TGTGCCACCAGCAGAGATCGATGGCAGGGTCGATCCTACGAGCAGTACTTC.

J is TRBJ1-1 and V is TRBV29-1, with D possibly matching TRBD1 (5 bases). This CDR3 has 14 residues. In germline, CDR1 is SQVTM, CDR2 ANQGSEA. Trimming shortened V by 4 bases and J by 1 base, and 13 bases separated the two germline ends. For the CDR3, the DNA is TGCAGCGTTGGTTACAGGATAAAGAACACTGAAGCTTTCTTT. This sequence encodes CSVGYRIKNTEAFF.

Only a few counts were recorded for this clone. The CDR3 reads CASSPTLASGENEQFF. CDR3 nucleotides: TGTGCCAGCTCACCAACCCTAGCAAGTGGGGAGAATGAGCAGTTCTTC. The rearrangement uses TRBV18 and TRBJ2-1; maybe TRBD2 (5 bases). The V end was cut by 2 bases, the J end by 7 bases, with 18 bases between. There are 16 residues in the CDR3. CDR1 is KGHSH, CDR2 LQKENI, per germline.

This rearrangement joins TRBV25-1 to TRBJ2-5; maybe TRBD1 (6 bases). Germline CDR1 is MGHDK and CDR2 is SYGVNS. V dropped 5 bases and J dropped 1 base, with 14 bases sitting between them. The CDR3 is made up of 15 amino acids. The CDR3, as DNA: TGTGCCAGCAGTACGACCCTGGACAGCCAAGAGACCCAGTACTTC. Translation gives CASSTTLDSQETQYF.

This clone was seen more than once but under ten times. The chain links TRBV2 to TRBJ1-5; D not resolved. The germline V gene has CDR1 SNHLY and CDR2 FYNNEI. The CDR3 totals 13 residues. V was cut by 8 bases and J by 6 bases, with 14 bases left in between. CDR3 amino acids: CASERDLGQPQHF. CDR3 bases: TGTGCCAGCGAGAGGGATCTGGGTCAGCCCCAGCATTTT.

CDR3 sequence (DNA): TGTGCCAGCAGTGCCCGGGACAGGGGGCTCTCTGAAGCTTTCTTT. It encodes CASSARDRGLSEAFF. V is TRBV27 and J is TRBJ1-1, with TRBD1 identical over 12 bases. The V segment lost 5 bases and the J segment 6 bases; nucleotides outside the gene matches: 7. CDR3 size: 15 residues. Looked up from germline, CDR1 is MNHEY and CDR2 is SMNVEV (reference sequence).

The chain joins TRBV4-1 to TRBJ1-1; D may be TRBD1 (6 bases). Trimming cost V 6 bases and J 2 bases, with 13 bases left between them. Germline CDR1 and CDR2: MGHRA and YSYEKL. This CDR3 has 14 amino acids. CDR3 loop: CASRQQGGNTEAFF. The CDR3 region has the DNA TGCGCCAGCAGACAACAGGGTGGTAACACTGAAGCTTTCTTT.

This clone has just a few counts. The V and J genes are TRBV5-1 and TRBJ2-2, with 7 nucleotides matching TRBD2. Germline CDR1 SGHRS, CDR2 YFSETQ. This CDR3 spans 16 amino acids. Trimming took 7 bases from V and 0 from J; bases not matched to a gene: 9. The chain's CDR3 is CASRPLAGANTGELFF. The CDR3 coding sequence is TGCGCCAGCCGACCATTAGCGGGCGCGAACACCGGGGAGCTGTTTTTT.

This clone was recorded a few times. CDR3 sequence (DNA): TGTGCCAGCAGCCGAGGACTAGAAGAGGGGACCCAGTACTTC. Translation: CASSRGLEEGTQYF. The rearrangement joins TRBV7-6 to TRBJ2-5, with 7 nucleotides matching TRBD2. CDR1 is SGHVS, CDR2 FNYEAQ, per germline. With V trimmed by 5 bases and J by 7 bases, 10 bases remained unmatched. This CDR3 has 14 residues.

This clone showed up just a few times. This CDR3 is CASSLQRTGTYEQYF. The CDR3 nucleotides read TGTGCCAGCAGCTTGCAGCGGACAGGGACCTACGAGCAGTACTTC. The chain carries TRBV5-6 and TRBJ2-7, with 8 bases matching TRBD1. The CDR3 consists of 15 residues. V shed 1 base, J shed 2 bases, and the junction held 5 bases outside the gene matches. Germline V lookup: CDR1 SGHDT, CDR2 YYEEEE.

Remarks on this clone: The same CDR3 arises from other DNA sequences in this sample as well. The rearrangement links TRBV15 to TRBJ1-2; D not resolved. The CDR3 totals 13 residues. The germline gives CDR1 LNHNV, CDR2 YYDKDF (reference sequence). V shed 0 bases and J shed 0 bases, with 2 bases lying between them. CDR3 coding DNA: TGTGCCACCAGCAGAGACACTAACTATGGCTACACCTTC. Its translation: CATSRDTNYGYTF.

V gene TRBV7-9 combines with J gene TRBJ1-3, with 8 bases matching TRBD1. Germline-derived CDR1 and CDR2 are SEHNR and FQNEAQ (reference sequence). V lost 4 bases, J lost 4 bases, and 3 bases stayed unmatched. This CDR3 contains 14 residues. The DNA for the CDR3 is TGTGCCAGCAGCTCAGACAGGGGAGGAAACACCATATATTTT. Amino acids: CASSSDRGGNTIYF. Supplemented by reference TRBV7-9 and TRBJ1-3, the full variable domain reads DTGVSQNPRHKITKRGQNVTFRCDPISEHNRLYWYRQTLGQGPEFLTYFQNEAQLEKSRLLSDRFSAERPKGSFSTLEIQRTEQGDSAMYLCASSSDRGGNTIYFGEGSWLTVV.

The CDR3 loop reads CAVPARLPGEQYF. The DNA for the CDR3 is TGTGCCGTCCCGGCCCGTCTGCCGGGCGAGCAGTACTTC. J is TRBJ2-7 and V is TRBV28; D not resolved. Trimming removed 11 bases from V and 6 bases from J, with 20 bases in between. The CDR3 is 13 amino acids. Germline-derived CDR1 and CDR2 are MDHEN and SYDVKM. Variable domain in full (rest from reference TRBV28 and TRBJ2-7): DVKVTQSSRYLVKRTGEKVFLECVQDMDHENMFWYRQDPGLGLRLIYFSYDVKMKEKGDIPEGYSVSREKKERFSLILESASTNQTSMYLCAVPARLPGEQYFGPGTRLTVT.

This clone turned up a few times. This chain joins TRBV4-1 and TRBJ1-2; TRBD1 agrees at 11 bases. The V segment lost 4 bases and the J segment 2 bases; nucleotides outside the gene matches: 6. This CDR3 spans 16 amino acids. Germline V gives CDR1 MGHRA, CDR2 YSYEKL. The CDR3 here is CASSLMGQGGNYGYTF. DNA for the CDR3: TGCGCCAGCAGCCTGATGGGACAGGGGGGAAACTATGGCTACACCTTC.

In this sample, this clone turned up a few times. Other DNA variants within this sample encode the same CDR3. The chain carries TRBV20-1 and TRBJ2-5; D ambiguous. Per the germline V gene, CDR1 is DFQATT and CDR2 is SNEGSKA (reference sequence). V lost 5 bases, J lost 5 bases, and 6 bases lay in between. The CDR3 has 10 residues. The CDR3 loop is CSARRETQYF. The CDR3 DNA sequence: TGCAGTGCTCGGCGGGAGACCCAGTACTTC.

Only a few counts were recorded for this clone. This chain joins TRBV15 and TRBJ2-7; 8 nucleotides match TRBD1. Germline V CDR1 and CDR2: LNHNV, YYDKDF (reference sequence). This CDR3 region has 15 residues. With 0 bases clipped from V and 5 bases from J, the junction kept 6 bases outside the gene matches. This CDR3 reads CATSRDTRGPHEQYF. In DNA, the CDR3 is TGTGCCACCAGCAGAGATACCAGGGGGCCCCACGAGCAGTACTTC.

V usage is TRBV29-1 and J usage is TRBJ1-4; no clear D. V lost 1 base and J 3 bases, leaving 9 bases between the germline ends. Germline lookup yields CDR1 SQVTM and CDR2 ANQGSEA. The CDR3 loop spans 14 amino acids. The CDR3, as DNA: TGCAGCGTTGAAGGCGAGGCGGCTAATGAAAAACTGTTTTTT. It codes for CSVEGEAANEKLFF.

The chain has TRBV7-2 and TRBJ2-7, with 9 bases fitting TRBD2. Losses at the gene ends were 1 base for V and 4 bases for J; bases not matched to a gene: 5. Germline values: CDR1 SGHTA, CDR2 FQGNSA. The CDR3 is 15 residues long. The CDR3 DNA reads TGTGCCAGCAGCTTAGGTAGCGGGAGCGGGTACGAGCAGTACTTC. Translating it yields CASSLGSGSGYEQYF.

The chain joins TRBV7-9 to TRBJ2-5, with 7 bases matching TRBD2. Germline V CDR1 and CDR2: SEHNR, FQNEAQ (reference sequence). This CDR3 comprises 15 residues. The V segment lost 5 bases and the J segment 3 bases; nucleotides outside the gene matches: 9. CDR3 nucleotide sequence: TGTGCCAGCAGCCCACCACCGGGAGGCAAAGAGACCCAGTACTTC. It yields the protein CASSPPPGGKETQYF.